The next 28 T cell receptor beta chains were all read from a single sample in a study of blood T cell repertoires in COVID-19. Data came from immunoSEQ multiplex PCR; TCRdb stores just in-frame clones and leaves some out. The sample has a few hundred thousand clones, 70% to 90% seen once. Sequences were obtained from PBMCs or T cells enriched from blood (not recorded which). The receptors shown here come from a man aged 25 to 40 who had recovered from COVID-19.

The CDR3, as DNA: TGTGCCAGAAGCTTAGATGACAGGGGGCACCCTGGAAACACCATATATTTT. Its protein product is CARSLDDRGHPGNTIYF. This chain connects TRBV7-5 to TRBJ1-3; TRBD1 was called by the table and not checked on the DNA. TRBV7-5 counts as a pseudogene. There are 17 residues in the CDR3.

DNA for the CDR3: TGCGCCAGCAGCCAAGTGGTTAGCGGGGGGCGCTACAATGAGCAGTTCTTC. Translating gives CASSQVVSGGRYNEQFF. V usage is TRBV4-3 and J usage is TRBJ2-1; 10 nucleotides match TRBD2. The J segment lost 3 bases and the V segment lost 1 base, leaving 6 bases of the junction unmatched. The CDR3 loop spans 17 amino acids. Germline CDR1 is LGHNA and CDR2 is YSLEER.

The V and J genes are TRBV6-5 and TRBJ2-5; TRBD1 is a possible D gene (6 bases). V was pared by 10 bases and J by 4 bases, with 16 bases between. Germline assignment: CDR1 MNHEY and CDR2 SVGAGI. The CDR3 is 13 residues long. CDR3 sequence (DNA): TGTGCCACACACAGGGATTACAGAGAGACCCAGTACTTC. Amino acid sequence: CATHRDYRETQYF.

The rearrangement links TRBV2 to TRBJ1-2; D perhaps matches TRBD1 (5 bases). Trimming removed 6 bases from V and 1 base from J, with 12 bases in between. Germline CDR1 is SNHLY and CDR2 is FYNNEI. The CDR3 consists of 14 residues. As DNA, the CDR3 is TGTGCCAGCAGGCCGACAGAGTATAACTATGGCTACACCTTC. Its protein product is CASRPTEYNYGYTF.

V and J are TRBV4-3 and TRBJ1-1, with D perhaps matching TRBD1 (5 bases). The CDR3 extends over 15 amino acids. Trimming took off 0 bases at V and 6 bases at J, with 14 bases between the two ends. Germline values: CDR1 LGHNA, CDR2 YSLEER. The CDR3 bases are TGCGCCAGCAGCCAAGAAGGACGGGGGGGGGCTGAAGCTTTCTTT. The encoded protein is CASSQEGRGGAEAFF.

The chain joins TRBV3-1 (or the pseudogene TRBV3-2) to TRBJ1-3, with D uncertain. CDR1 and CDR2 from the germline V gene are LGHDT and YNNKEL (reference sequence). Trimming cost V 2 bases and J 3 bases, with 8 bases left between them. The CDR3 runs to 14 residues. CDR3 in amino acids: CASSQPGYGNTIYF. The CDR3 DNA follows: TGTGCCAGCAGCCAACCAGGTTATGGAAACACCATATATTTT.

The chain links TRBV19 to TRBJ2-3; 13 nucleotides agree with TRBD2. Germline V gives CDR1 LNHDA, CDR2 SQIVND (reference sequence). V lost 4 bases, J lost 6 bases, and 13 bases stayed unmatched. This CDR3 comprises 18 residues. DNA of the CDR3: TGTGCCAGTAGTACCCGGACTAGCGGGGGCCCCTTAAGGGATACGCAGTATTTT. It codes for CASSTRTSGGPLRDTQYF.

This clone was observed a few times. The chain combines TRBV7-3 with TRBJ2-6, with 7 bases lining up with TRBD1. V trimming: 4 bases; J trimming: 0 bases; junction bases outside the gene matches: 9. The CDR3 has 18 residues. Per germline, CDR1 SGHTA and CDR2 FQGTGA. CDR3 loop: CASSSHGTVNSGANVLTF. In DNA, the CDR3 is TGTGCCAGCAGCTCACACGGGACAGTAAACTCTGGGGCCAACGTCCTGACTTTC. Filled out from reference TRBV7-3 and TRBJ2-6, the complete variable domain reads GAGVSQTPSNKVTEKGKYVELRCDPISGHTALYWYRQSLGQGPEFLIYFQGTGAADDSGLPNDRFFAVRPEGSVSTLKIQRTERGDSAVYLCASSSHGTVNSGANVLTFGAGSRLTVL.

The rearrangement links TRBV29-1 to TRBJ2-1, with 10 bases fitting TRBD2. Per the germline V gene, CDR1 is SQVTM and CDR2 is ANQGSEA. V was pared by 4 bases and J by 8 bases, with 11 bases of the junction left unmatched. There are 15 residues in the CDR3. The CDR3 sequence is CSVGYQSSGGDEQFF. The CDR3 DNA is TGCAGCGTTGGGTATCAGTCTAGCGGGGGCGATGAGCAGTTCTTC.

V and J are TRBV7-9 and TRBJ1-4; weak D call: TRBD1 (5 bases). Germline loops: CDR1 SEHNR, CDR2 FQNEAQ (reference sequence). Trimming pared 5 bases from V and 0 bases from J, leaving 19 bases between. The length of the CDR3 is 18 residues. CDR3 sequence reads: CASSLGRGGGATNEKLFF. DNA for the CDR3: TGTGCCAGCAGCCTAGGAAGGGGAGGTGGAGCAACTAATGAAAAACTGTTTTTT.

V usage is TRBV7-9 and J usage is TRBJ2-7, with TRBD2 matching 8 bases. V shed 1 base, J shed 2 bases, and the junction held 10 bases outside the gene matches. The CDR3 sequence is 17 residues long. The germline CDR1 and CDR2 sequences are SEHNR and FQNEAQ (reference sequence). The CDR3 here is CASSLGVGIAGTYEQYF. As DNA, the CDR3 is TGTGCCAGCAGCTTAGGCGTGGGAATAGCGGGGACCTACGAGCAGTACTTC.

The gene calls are TRBV5-4 and TRBJ1-1, with 8 bases aligning to TRBD1. V trimming: 0 bases; J trimming: 0 bases; junction bases outside the gene matches: 4. The CDR3 contains 16 residues. In germline, CDR1 is SGHNT, CDR2 YYREEE (reference sequence). This chain's CDR3 is CASSLGAGGMNTEAFF. The DNA for the CDR3 is TGTGCCAGCAGCTTGGGGGCAGGGGGCATGAACACTGAAGCTTTCTTT.

This chain connects TRBV5-1 to TRBJ1-2; 7 bases are shared with TRBD1. CDR1 is SGHRS, CDR2 YFSETQ, per germline. The CDR3 is 15 residues long. The trim removed 1 base at V and 6 bases at J, leaving 9 bases unmatched. The CDR3 spells CASSLSPRGDHGYTF. DNA of the CDR3: TGCGCCAGCAGCTTGTCACCCAGGGGGGACCATGGCTACACCTTC.

In nucleotides, the CDR3 is TGTGCCGGGGGGGACGTTCCCGGGGAGCTGTTTTTT. Amino acids: CAGGDVPGELFF. The chain couples TRBV7-9 to TRBJ2-2; 7 positions agree with TRBD2. Germline CDR1 is SEHNR and CDR2 is FQNEAQ (reference sequence). The CDR3 covers 12 residues. J was trimmed by 6 bases and V by 11 bases; bases with no gene match: 6.

A remark on this clone: The identical CDR3 is also encoded by other nucleotide sequences in the sample. The gene calls are TRBV9 and TRBJ2-7, with D tentatively TRBD2 (5 bases). The CDR3 runs to 14 residues. Per the germline V gene, CDR1 is SGDLS and CDR2 is YYNGEE. Trimming cost V 2 bases and J 2 bases, with 11 bases left between them. The CDR3 bases are TGTGCCAGCAGCGTCACCCCCGGGACCTACGAGCAGTACTTC. Translation: CASSVTPGTYEQYF.

In its sample, this clone was seen once. V gene TRBV6-5 combines with J gene TRBJ1-2; 8 bases line up with TRBD1. The CDR3 covers 14 residues. The trim removed 6 bases at V and 4 bases at J, leaving 7 bases unmatched. Looked up from germline, CDR1 is MNHEY and CDR2 is SVGAGI. The CDR3 protein is CASRTTGGGYGYTF. Written as DNA, the CDR3 is TGTGCCAGCAGGACAACAGGGGGTGGCTATGGCTACACCTTC.

In nucleotides, the CDR3 is TGTGCCAGCAGCTTAAGGAGCGGAGAAGGGATCGGGGAGCTGTTTTTT. Its protein product is CASSLRSGEGIGELFF. V usage is TRBV7-6 and J usage is TRBJ2-2, with TRBD2 as a possible D gene (5 bases). Germline CDR1 reads SGHVS; CDR2 reads FNYEAQ. The V gene lost 2 bases and the J gene lost 7 bases, with 17 bases spanning the gap. The CDR3 sequence is 16 residues long.

The rearrangement uses TRBV7-9 and TRBJ2-3, with TRBD2 identical over 13 bases. The V gene's germline CDR1 is SEHNR and CDR2 FQNEAQ (reference sequence). The trim removed 2 bases at V and 0 bases at J, leaving 8 bases unmatched. The CDR3 contains 19 residues. The chain's CDR3 is CASSLKLAGGRRSTDTQYF. The CDR3 coding sequence is TGTGCCAGCAGCTTAAAACTAGCGGGGGGGCGGCGTAGCACAGATACGCAGTATTTT.

The chain has TRBV27 and TRBJ2-1; TRBD2 matches 11 bases. V lost 2 bases and J lost 8; bases outside the gene matches: 14. The germline V gene has CDR1 MNHEY and CDR2 SMNVEV (reference sequence). The CDR3 contains 18 residues. DNA for the CDR3: TGTGCCAGCAGTTTAGAGGCGTTAGCGGGGGGGATAATCTATGAGCAGTTCTTC. This codes for CASSLEALAGGIIYEQFF.

This clone was observed once. The genes are TRBV4-3 and TRBJ2-2, with 8 nucleotides matching TRBD2. V lost 4 bases to trimming and J lost 6 bases; unmatched junction nucleotides: 10. Germline-derived CDR1 and CDR2 are LGHNA and YSLEER. CDR3 length: 16 residues. CDR3 protein: CASSRSGGLTAGELFF. In DNA form, the CDR3 reads TGCGCCAGCAGCCGGTCGGGGGGGCTTACCGCCGGGGAGCTGTTTTTT.

The CDR3 nucleotides are TGTGCCAGTAGTATCGGGACAGGGTACAATCAGCCCCAGCATTTT. The encoded protein is CASSIGTGYNQPQHF. V gene TRBV19 combines with J gene TRBJ1-5; TRBD1 aligns across 9 bases. The germline V gene has CDR1 LNHDA and CDR2 SQIVND (reference sequence). The CDR3 totals 15 residues. V lost 3 bases to trimming and J lost 3 bases; unmatched junction nucleotides: 3.

The chain combines TRBV2 with TRBJ2-7; D might be TRBD2 (6 bases). V gave up 8 bases and J gave up 4 bases, with 18 bases separating them. Germline CDR1 and CDR2: SNHLY and FYNNEI. The CDR3 sequence is 14 residues long. CDR3 bases: TGTGCCAGCGGGTGGGACTCGCGATCTTACGAGCAGTACTTC. Translated: CASGWDSRSYEQYF.

The V call is TRBV5-1, the J call TRBJ1-2; TRBD1 agrees at 9 bases. This CDR3 has 15 amino acids. Germline CDR1 SGHRS, CDR2 YFSETQ. With 0 bases clipped from V and 2 bases from J, the junction kept 2 bases outside the gene matches. The CDR3 here is CASSLGTGENYGYTF. CDR3 coding DNA: TGCGCCAGCAGCTTGGGGACAGGGGAGAACTATGGCTACACCTTC.

The V gene is TRBV15, the J gene TRBJ1-5; 10 nucleotides line up with TRBD1. J gave up 3 bases and V 2 bases, and 4 bases lay outside the gene matches. The CDR3 runs to 16 residues. CDR1 LNHNV and CDR2 YYDKDF come from the germline V gene (reference sequence). The CDR3 reads CATSRSGTGDNQPQHF. CDR3 in DNA: TGTGCCACCAGCAGATCCGGGACAGGGGACAATCAGCCCCAGCATTTT.

The gene calls are TRBV6-1 and TRBJ2-7, with 7 positions matching TRBD1. CDR1 is MNHNS, CDR2 SASEGT, per germline. The CDR3 spans 16 residues. After removal of 0 bases from V and 3 bases from J, the junction contained 8 bases not matched to a gene. The chain's CDR3 is CASSEALTGESYEQYF. The CDR3 DNA follows: TGTGCCAGCAGTGAAGCGCTAACAGGGGAAAGCTACGAGCAGTACTTC.

The rearrangement links TRBV5-8 to TRBJ2-1; tentative D call: TRBD2 (5 bases). Germline V lookup: CDR1 SGHTS, CDR2 YDEGEE. V was pared by 4 bases and J by 8 bases, with 13 bases between. The CDR3 is 13 amino acids. CDR3 bases: TGTGCCAGCAGCACAGTACTCGGGGATGAGCAGTTCTTC. This translates into CASSTVLGDEQFF.

This clone is a singleton in its sample. The V and J genes are TRBV7-2 and TRBJ1-2, with a possible D match to TRBD1 (6 bases). V lost 2 bases and J lost 3, with 10 bases in between. From germline, CDR1 is SGHTA and CDR2 FQGNSA. CDR3 length: 14 residues. The DNA for the CDR3 is TGTGCCAGCAGCTTACTCGAGGGGGACTATGGCTACACCTTC. This encodes CASSLLEGDYGYTF.

The chain carries TRBV19 and TRBJ2-3; weak D call: TRBD1 (5 bases). The germline V gene has CDR1 LNHDA and CDR2 SQIVND (reference sequence). V lost 7 bases, J lost 1 base, and 12 bases lay in between. This CDR3 has 14 amino acids. The CDR3 loop is CASKQGGGTDTQYF. CDR3 in DNA: TGTGCCAGTAAGCAGGGTGGAGGCACAGATACGCAGTATTTT.